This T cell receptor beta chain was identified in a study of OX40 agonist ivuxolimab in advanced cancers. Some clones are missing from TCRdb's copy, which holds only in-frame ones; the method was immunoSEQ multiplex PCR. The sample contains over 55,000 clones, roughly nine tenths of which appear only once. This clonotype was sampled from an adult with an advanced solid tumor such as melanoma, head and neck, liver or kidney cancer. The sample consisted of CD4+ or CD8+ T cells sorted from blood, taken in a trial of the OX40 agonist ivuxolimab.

CDR3 sequence (DNA): TGCGCCACCTACAGGGCAGATACGCAGTATTTT. As protein: CATYRADTQYF. The V gene is TRBV10-1, the J gene TRBJ2-3; a possible D gene is TRBD1 (6 bases). Deletions cut 10 bases from V and 4 bases from J, with 9 bases between. Germline V gene sequence: CDR1 WNHNN, CDR2 SYGVQD (reference sequence). The length of the CDR3 is 11 residues.